This T cell receptor beta chain is from a study of T cell changes during pregnancy in multiple sclerosis. This table comes from immunoSEQ multiplex PCR, and its TCRdb copy is limited to in-frame clones, with some not included. The data show some 120,000 clones, roughly 96% seen once. The CDR3 has 15 amino acids. From germline, CDR1 is MDHEN and CDR2 SYDVKM. J gave up 5 bases and V 0 bases, and 3 bases lay outside the gene matches. Here the sequenced sample was peripheral blood, taken after pregnancy. The chain combines TRBV28 with TRBJ1-1; 10 bases are shared with TRBD1. The sequence came from a female donor with multiple sclerosis, enrolled in a pregnancy study. This chain's CDR3 is CASSLWGQGRTEAFF. The CDR3 bases are TGTGCCAGCAGTTTATGGGGACAGGGGAGGACTGAAGCTTTCTTT.